This T cell receptor beta chain was observed in a study of blood T cell repertoires in COVID-19. Across the study: COVID-19 samples from acute and convalescent phases originated in the United States, Italy and Spain.

Source study methods: By means of reference gene primer amplification, nucleated cell counts were estimated. TCRdb's table, derived via immunoSEQ multiplex PCR, lists solely in-frame clones and lacks some. The DNA was the basis for D and trimming; V, J and clone size are from that table. The sample has 150,000 to 200,000 clones, about four fifths seen once. Participant ages covered about 18 to 89 years across 24 US areas. Participants' reported clinical history set cohort assignment. This CDR3 is 16 amino acids long. The germline V gene encodes CDR1 SGHVS and CDR2 FQNEAQ. Losses at the gene ends were 5 bases for V and 4 bases for J; bases not matched to a gene: 8.

Sequences were obtained from PBMCs or T cells enriched from blood (not recorded which). This receptor was taken from a man aged 50 to 60 who had recovered from COVID-19. The chain uses TRBV7-8 and TRBJ2-3, with 11 positions matching TRBD1. The CDR3 coding sequence is TGTGCCAGCAGCGCGGCCGGGACAGGGGGTCCAGATACGCAGTATTTT. It is translated as CASSAAGTGGPDTQYF.